This TCR beta chain is drawn from a study of blood T cell repertoires in COVID-19. From germline, CDR1 is SGDLS and CDR2 YYNGEE. The CDR3 covers 15 residues. After removal of 4 bases from V and 3 bases from J, the junction contained 6 bases not matched to a gene. Clones were read by immunoSEQ multiplex PCR, and TCRdb kept only the in-frame ones, dropping some. The sample yields around 280,000 clones, around 88% seen once. The chain joins TRBV9 to TRBJ2-1; TRBD2 matches at 8 bases. The sequenced material came from peripheral blood. This sequence originates from a woman in her twenties or thirties who had recovered from COVID-19. CDR3: CASSLNSGNYNEQFF. Here the CDR3 DNA reads TGTGCCAGCAGCCTGAATAGCGGGAACTACAATGAGCAGTTCTTC.